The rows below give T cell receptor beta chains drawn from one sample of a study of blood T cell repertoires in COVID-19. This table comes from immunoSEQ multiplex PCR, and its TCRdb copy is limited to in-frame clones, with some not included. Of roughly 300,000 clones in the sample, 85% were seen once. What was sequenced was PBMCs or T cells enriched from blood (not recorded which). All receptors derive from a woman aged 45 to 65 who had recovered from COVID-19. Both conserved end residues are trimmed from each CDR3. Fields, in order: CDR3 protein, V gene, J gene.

ASSVLSNQPQH	TRBV19	TRBJ1-5
SVDLGTVGEPQH	TRBV29-1	TRBJ1-5
ARNRVGDTEEETQY	TRBV10-1	TRBJ2-5
ATMEEGRNYGYT	TRBV6-5	TRBJ1-2
ASSPGGLHNEQF	TRBV27	TRBJ2-1
ASSEDAREEKLF	TRBV6-1	TRBJ1-4
ASSDWTKTNNEQF	TRBV2	TRBJ2-1
ASSFVEGKNQPQH	TRBV7-2	TRBJ1-5
ATNAGQGNTEAF	TRBV10-3	TRBJ1-1
AWTRGTGELF	TRBV30	TRBJ2-2
ASSPPGYGYT	TRBV3-1/TRBV3-2	TRBJ1-2
AWSGRVGDTQY	TRBV30	TRBJ2-3
ASSSSGWEQY	TRBV27	TRBJ2-7
ASSSRRTGVNQPQH	TRBV19	TRBJ1-5
ATSDVTSREQF	TRBV24-1	TRBJ2-1
ASSARQGREKLF	TRBV7-9	TRBJ1-4
ASSSTGVSSTDTQY	TRBV5-1	TRBJ2-3
ASSQSRGGQETQY	TRBV16	TRBJ2-5
ASSIPGQGAWLYGYT	TRBV19	TRBJ1-2
ASSPGTGLDEQY	TRBV19	TRBJ2-7
ASSRGTSGDNEQF	TRBV6-2/TRBV6-3	TRBJ2-1
ASSRRLAGKYNEQF	TRBV4-3	TRBJ2-1
ASSATRRGQPQH	TRBV27	TRBJ1-5
ASSSPGTGDGAF	TRBV28	TRBJ1-1
SAQGDHEQY	TRBV20-1	TRBJ2-7
ASRPRDRGTEAF	TRBV7-9	TRBJ1-1
ATSREWAPTDTQY	TRBV15	TRBJ2-3
ASSLGRQGQGYT	TRBV28	TRBJ1-2
ASTLAGQNTGELF	TRBV7-9	TRBJ2-2
ASSFSPSDVYEQY	TRBV7-8	TRBJ2-7
ASSPYRQEHYGYT	TRBV6-5	TRBJ1-2
ASSQHHEQY	TRBV6-5	TRBJ2-7
ASSFGSGSTDTQY	TRBV28	TRBJ2-3
ATSLTSGEEETQY	TRBV24-1	TRBJ2-5
ASSLSLGTGINQPQH	TRBV5-8	TRBJ1-5
ASSQQTSAEQY	TRBV18	TRBJ2-7
ASSARTGLNTDTQY	TRBV7-9	TRBJ2-3
ASSILYREDPLGSSPLH	TRBV19	TRBJ1-6
ASTPTGPLNTEAF	TRBV11-2	TRBJ1-1
ASSNLFPNYGYT	TRBV21-1	TRBJ1-2
ASSFTGGQSPLH	TRBV5-6	TRBJ1-6
ASSPTGTANSPLH	TRBV28	TRBJ1-6
ATTANRGSLYNEQF	TRBV15	TRBJ2-1
ASRMTRGPNTEAF	TRBV5-1	TRBJ1-1
ASSSFRGGSPLH	TRBV28	TRBJ1-6
ASSLPGVSNQPQH	TRBV5-1	TRBJ1-5
ASSRTGGGSPLH	TRBV3-1/TRBV3-2	TRBJ1-6
ASSKRDSISYNEQF	TRBV2	TRBJ2-1
ASSRTGEPLYEQY	TRBV5-6	TRBJ2-7
ASSLRGQGNTIY	TRBV5-4	TRBJ1-3
ASSSGDITDTQY	TRBV19	TRBJ2-3
ASSQDPPSGYVTGELF	TRBV4-3	TRBJ2-2
ASSPGQWRDYGYT	TRBV4-1	TRBJ1-2
ASRVLSYEQY	TRBV5-8	TRBJ2-7
ASSRGNQPQH	TRBV18	TRBJ1-5
ASSPWRTGESTEAF	TRBV11-2	TRBJ1-1
ASSLAQGREAEKLF	TRBV7-9	TRBJ1-4
ASILASSGNTIY	TRBV7-9	TRBJ1-3
ASSFSGAVNNEQF	TRBV19	TRBJ2-1
ASIPGSDTEAF	TRBV10-2	TRBJ1-1